This T cell receptor beta chain derives from a study of blood T cells in healthy people across ages. Overall study findings and caveats: Whereas aged donors had fewer naive CD4+ cells, long-lived donors had more of them and higher diversity. Diversity estimates drawn from one million T cells were deemed underestimates.

A second PCR of roughly 7 to 11 cycles used a sample-barcoded 5' primer and a J-beta primer mix. Every molecule of cDNA carried a tag from a template-switch adaptor with 12 random nucleotides. MiXCR, run by TCRdb on the 5' RACE reads, gives a single entry per CDR3 protein. The table records some 1.5 million distinct CDR3 sequences, 35% to 45% of them present only once. Germline assignment: CDR1 SQVTM and CDR2 ANQGSEA. The V end was cut by 4 bases, the J end by 0 bases, with 9 bases between. The CDR3 spans 13 residues. With regard to this clonotype: Its target is unknown.

This receptor was taken from a woman under 30 in good health. Sequenced sample: blood. This chain joins TRBV29-1 and TRBJ1-2; D unresolved. The CDR3 region is CSVAHGANYGYTF. The CDR3 bases are TGCAGCGTTGCACACGGAGCTAACTATGGCTACACCTTC. Together with reference TRBV29-1 and TRBJ1-2, the CDR3 gives the full variable domain: SAVISQKPSRDICQRGTSLTIQCQVDSQVTMMFWYRQQPGQSLTLIATANQGSEATYESGFVIDKFPISRPNLTFSTLTVSNMSPEDSSIYLCSVAHGANYGYTFGSGTRLTVV.